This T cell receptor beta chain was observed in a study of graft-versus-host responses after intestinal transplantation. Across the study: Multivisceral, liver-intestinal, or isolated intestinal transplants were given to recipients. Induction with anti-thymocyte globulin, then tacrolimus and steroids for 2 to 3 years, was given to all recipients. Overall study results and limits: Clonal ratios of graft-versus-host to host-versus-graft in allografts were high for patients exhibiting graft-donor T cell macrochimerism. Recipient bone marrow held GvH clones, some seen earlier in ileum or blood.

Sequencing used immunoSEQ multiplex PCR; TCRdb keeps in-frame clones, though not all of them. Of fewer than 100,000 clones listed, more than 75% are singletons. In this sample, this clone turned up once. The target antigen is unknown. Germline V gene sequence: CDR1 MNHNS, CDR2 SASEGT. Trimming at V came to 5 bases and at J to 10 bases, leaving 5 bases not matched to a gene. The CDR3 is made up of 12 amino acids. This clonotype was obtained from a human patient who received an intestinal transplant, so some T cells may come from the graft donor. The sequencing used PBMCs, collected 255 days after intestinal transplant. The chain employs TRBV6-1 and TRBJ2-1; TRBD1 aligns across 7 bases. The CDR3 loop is CASSRDRDEQFF. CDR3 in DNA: TGTGCCAGCAGTAGGGACAGAGACGAGCAGTTCTTC.